This T cell receptor (beta chain) was found in a study of OX40 agonist ivuxolimab in advanced cancers. V was shortened by 2 bases and J by 5 bases, with 12 bases between the two germline ends. This CDR3 region has 14 residues. Germline V gene lookup returns CDR1 MNHEY and CDR2 SMNVEV (reference sequence). Data came from immunoSEQ multiplex PCR; TCRdb stores just in-frame clones and leaves some out. This repertoire shows 50,000 to 70,000 clones, over 80% found once; its top ten account for 0.3% to 0.4%. The TCR was taken from an adult with an advanced solid tumor such as melanoma, head and neck, liver or kidney cancer. This sample comprised CD4+ or CD8+ T cells sorted from blood, obtained in a trial of the OX40 agonist ivuxolimab. J is TRBJ1-1 and V is TRBV27; no clear D. CDR3 sequence (DNA): TGTGCCAGCAGTTTAGTCGGCAGATATACTGAAGCTTTCTTT. It specifies CASSLVGRYTEAFF.